This T cell receptor beta chain was identified in a study of blood T cell repertoires in COVID-19. Overall study context: Acute-phase and convalescent COVID-19 samples originated in the United States, Italy and Spain.

Looked up from germline, CDR1 is SGHRS and CDR2 is YFSETQ. V lost 0 bases to trimming and J lost 0 bases; unmatched junction nucleotides: 12. The CDR3 is made up of 20 amino acids. Some clones are missing from TCRdb's copy, which holds only in-frame ones; the method was immunoSEQ multiplex PCR. The sample carries some 260,000 clones, 70% to 90% recorded once. The gene calls are TRBV5-1 and TRBJ2-6, with 7 bases identical to TRBD1. The sequencing sample was made of peripheral blood. The TCR sequence derives from a woman between 40 and 55 years old who had recovered from COVID-19. This chain's CDR3 is CASSLGLNTGVFSGANVLTF. Written as DNA, the CDR3 is TGCGCCAGCAGCTTGGGATTGAACACAGGGGTTTTCTCTGGGGCCAACGTCCTGACTTTC.